Below are 5 T cell receptor beta chains sequenced from a single sample in a study of T cells in Graves' hyperthyroidism and ophthalmopathy. Authors of the study amplified TCR beta CDR3 regions from RNA transcripts. When the TCR CDR3 underwent first-round RT-PCR, the HTBI primer set was used. TCRdb redid the calling of the multiplex PCR reads with MiXCR, one entry per CDR3 protein. The table has fewer than 700,000 distinct CDR3 sequences, 15% to 20% seen once. Sequenced input: blood. These receptor sequences come from a woman aged 25 to 39 with Graves' hyperthyroidism.

This clonotype was seen at least ten times. V gene TRBV28 combines with J gene TRBJ2-3; possible D gene TRBD2, 6 bases. V was pared by 4 bases and J by 0 bases, with 29 bases between. The CDR3 is made up of 21 amino acids. CDR1 and CDR2 from the germline V gene are MDHEN and SYDVKM. CDR3 in amino acids: CASSSLKPEWTGGKSTDTQYF. CDR3 nucleotides: TGTGCCAGCAGTTCGTTGAAACCCGAGTGGACTGGCGGGAAGAGCACAGATACGCAGTATTTT.

This clonotype was seen repeatedly, ten times or more. The genes are TRBV12-3 or TRBV12-4 and TRBJ2-5; 7 nucleotides match TRBD2. The CDR3 contains 14 residues. V lost 0 bases to trimming and J lost 4 bases; unmatched junction nucleotides: 2. This CDR3 reads CASSLASGTETQYF. The CDR3 DNA is TGTGCCAGCAGTTTAGCCAGCGGGACAGAGACCCAGTACTTC.

This clonotype was counted between two and nine times. The chain uses TRBV6-2 or TRBV6-3 and TRBJ1-5; D gene unclear. This CDR3 region has 18 residues. Trimming stripped 2 bases from V and 0 bases from J, with 17 bases between. CDR1 and CDR2 from the germline V gene are MNHEY and SVGEGT. Here the CDR3 DNA reads TGTGCCAGCAGTTACGAGCCCCTAGTGAGGGATAGCAATCAGCCCCAGCATTTT. As protein: CASSYEPLVRDSNQPQHF.

Many counts were recorded for this clonotype. The chain carries TRBV18 and TRBJ2-1; possibly TRBD1 for D (6 bases). This CDR3 region has 14 residues. Germline V lookup: CDR1 KGHSH, CDR2 LQKENI. V dropped 2 bases and J dropped 6 bases, with 11 bases sitting between them. The CDR3 spells CASSPGFRGNEQFF. The CDR3, as DNA: TGTGCCAGCTCACCAGGTTTCAGGGGCAATGAGCAGTTCTTC. The full variable domain, its missing parts supplied by reference TRBV18 and TRBJ2-1, is NAGVMQNPRHLVRRRGQEARLRCSPMKGHSHVYWYRQLPEEGLKFMVYLQKENIIDESGMPKERFSAEFPKEGPSILRIQQVVRGDSAAYFCASSPGFRGNEQFFGPGTRLTVL.

V and J are TRBV4-2 and TRBJ1-5, with a possible D match to TRBD1 (5 bases). Trimming stripped 7 bases from V and 2 bases from J, with 15 bases between. The CDR3 runs to 15 residues. CDR1 LGHNA and CDR2 YNFKEQ come from the germline V gene. The CDR3 here is CASIKRAGRNQPQHF. As DNA, the CDR3 is TGTGCCAGCATCAAGAGGGCGGGACGCAATCAGCCCCAGCATTTT.